A single sample is the source of the 32 T cell receptor beta chains below, sequenced in a study of human versus mouse CDR3 diversity and MHC coevolution (dated by TCRdb to the late 2010s). Libraries were constructed by the immunoSEQ multiplex PCR assay. The table was pulled from immuneACCESS by TCRdb, which kept in-frame rearrangements only. Such tables lose some clones; where checked, under half of the loss comes from unresolved V genes, and the rest has no known cause. The sample has about 83,000 clones on record, about 90% of them singletons. The ten largest account for less than 0.19% of the sample. Sequencing was performed on naive CD4+ T cells from blood. This specimen's cell subset or site label, interpreted: CD45RO-negative CD62L-positive naive CD4 T cells. These receptors were collected from a person between 25 and 69 years old in good health.

This clone appeared once. The chain has TRBV2 and TRBJ2-7; the match to TRBD1 covers 7 bases. V was clipped by 6 bases and J by 3 bases; unmatched bases: 14. Germline lookup yields CDR1 SNHLY and CDR2 FYNNEI. The CDR3 is 16 residues long. The chain's CDR3 is CASSRDSVNTIYEQYF. The CDR3 DNA is TGTGCCAGCAGCCGGGACAGCGTTAATACCATCTACGAGCAGTACTTC.

V is TRBV7-9 and J is TRBJ2-1; 8 positions match TRBD2. Looked up from germline, CDR1 is SEHNR and CDR2 is FQNEAQ (reference sequence). The ends lost 5 bases at V and 6 bases at J; junction bases unmatched: 15. The CDR3 is 17 amino acids. The CDR3 DNA reads as TGTGCCAGCAGCACCCGGTTACTAGCGGAGGGACCCAATGAGCAGTTCTTC. Its translation: CASSTRLLAEGPNEQFF.

The chain couples TRBV29-1 to TRBJ2-3; D may be TRBD1 (5 bases). CDR1 SQVTM and CDR2 ANQGSEA come from the germline V gene. The germline V and J ends were trimmed by 6 bases and 1 base, with 8 bases remaining between them. This CDR3 comprises 12 residues. The chain's CDR3 is CSVQGRTDTQYF. The CDR3, as DNA: TGCAGCGTCCAGGGCCGCACAGATACGCAGTATTTT.

The V call is TRBV19, the J call TRBJ2-5, with 10 bases aligning to TRBD2. There are 16 residues in the CDR3. The trim removed 5 bases at V and 3 bases at J, leaving 9 bases unmatched. Germline CDR1 and CDR2: LNHDA and SQIVND (reference sequence). CDR3 in DNA: TGTGCCAGTAGTCTTGGGACTAGCGAACCTAAAGAGACCCAGTACTTC. It codes for CASSLGTSEPKETQYF.

This clone has a single count. This chain uses TRBV14 with TRBJ1-2; D may be TRBD1 (5 bases). Germline values: CDR1 SGHDN, CDR2 FVKESK. Trimming removed 0 bases at V and 4 bases at J, with 12 bases between. This CDR3 comprises 15 residues. The CDR3 reads CASSQDGRGLYGYTF. CDR3 coding DNA: TGTGCCAGCAGCCAAGACGGTAGGGGACTCTATGGCTACACCTTC.

J is TRBJ2-1 and V is TRBV7-2; 10 bases align to TRBD2. The germline V gene has CDR1 SGHTA and CDR2 FQGNSA. The CDR3 extends over 15 amino acids. The ends lost 7 bases at V and 1 base at J; junction bases unmatched: 4. CDR3 DNA: TGTGCCAGCATCCAACTAGCGGGGTCCTACAATGAGCAGTTCTTC. Protein sequence: CASIQLAGSYNEQFF.

The rearrangement uses TRBV7-3 and TRBJ1-6, with unresolved D. Germline-derived CDR1 and CDR2 are SGHTA and FQGTGA. The V end was cut by 5 bases, the J end by 14 bases, with 16 bases between. This CDR3 comprises 13 residues. The CDR3 region is CASSPGVGSALHF. In DNA form, the CDR3 reads TGTGCCAGCAGCCCCGGGGTCGGGTCAGCCCTCCACTTT. Using reference TRBV7-3 and TRBJ1-6 for the parts outside the CDR3, the full variable domain is GAGVSQTPSNKVTEKGKYVELRCDPISGHTALYWYRQSLGQGPEFLIYFQGTGAADDSGLPNDRFFAVRPEGSVSTLKIQRTERGDSAVYLCASSPGVGSALHFGNGTRLTVT.

The chain couples TRBV27 to TRBJ1-1, with no clear D. CDR1 and CDR2 (germline): MNHEY, SMNVEV (reference sequence). Trimming cost V 0 bases and J 4 bases, with 12 bases left between them. The CDR3 totals 15 residues. CDR3 sequence reads: CASSLSAGTGTEAFF. The CDR3 DNA is TGTGCCAGCAGTTTATCGGCCGGTACGGGCACTGAAGCTTTCTTT.

For the CDR3, the DNA is TGTGCCAGTAGTGCTCAGGGTTCCGGCCGAGCGCAGTTCTTC. Translated, it gives CASSAQGSGRAQFF. V is TRBV19 and J is TRBJ2-1, with D perhaps matching TRBD1 (5 bases). Trimming took 5 bases from V and 12 from J, leaving 20 bases between them. Germline assignment: CDR1 LNHDA and CDR2 SQIVND (reference sequence). CDR3 length equals 14 residues.

This chain links TRBV15 with TRBJ1-6, with 7 bases fitting TRBD1. The germline V gene has CDR1 LNHNV and CDR2 YYDKDF (reference sequence). The CDR3 covers 19 residues. J was trimmed by 5 bases and V by 3 bases; bases with no gene match: 16. CDR3 in amino acids: CATSSRPWRSGTDNSPLHF. CDR3 nucleotides: TGTGCCACCAGCAGTCGACCGTGGAGATCGGGGACAGATAATTCACCCCTCCACTTT.

This rearrangement joins TRBV29-1 to TRBJ2-3, with 12 bases that match TRBD2. Germline trimming cut 3 bases from V and 4 bases from J; bases unmatched to any gene: 2. This CDR3 comprises 14 residues. Germline CDR1 and CDR2: SQVTM and ANQGSEA. The CDR3 loop is CSVDRTSGADTQYF. In DNA form, the CDR3 reads TGCAGCGTTGATCGGACTAGCGGGGCAGATACGCAGTATTTT.

The chain carries TRBV7-7 and TRBJ2-3, with 16 bases identical to TRBD2. Germline V gives CDR1 SSHAT, CDR2 FNYEAQ (reference sequence). The J segment lost 6 bases and the V segment lost 7 bases, leaving 13 bases of the junction unmatched. This CDR3 is built from 18 residues. CDR3 in amino acids: CASNQIQGLAGGRDTQYF. CDR3 nucleotides: TGTGCCAGCAATCAAATTCAGGGACTAGCGGGGGGGAGGGATACGCAGTATTTT.

About this clone: The same CDR3 arises from other DNA sequences in this sample as well. J is TRBJ2-7 and V is TRBV5-6, with no clear D. The V end was cut by 0 bases, the J end by 2 bases, with 6 bases between. Germline V lookup: CDR1 SGHDT, CDR2 YYEEEE. The CDR3 is 13 residues long. The CDR3 DNA follows: TGTGCCAGCAGCTTGGGTGGCCCCTACGAGCAGTACTTC. Its protein product is CASSLGGPYEQYF.

This clone was seen once. At one end, the junction sequence differs from germline, possibly due to a read error. V usage is TRBV7-6 and J usage is TRBJ2-2, with 11 bases identical to TRBD2. Germline CDR1 is SGHVS and CDR2 is FNYEAQ. The CDR3 covers 20 residues. The CDR3 sequence: CAGSLQGVAGGFANTGELFF. The CDR3 coding sequence is TGTGCCGGCAGCCTACAAGGTGTAGCGGGGGGGTTCGCGAACACCGGGGAGCTGTTTTTT.

This chain connects TRBV7-9 to TRBJ2-7, with D maybe TRBD2 (6 bases). The CDR3 length is 17 residues. Trimming pared 5 bases from V and 2 bases from J, leaving 22 bases between. Germline CDR1 is SEHNR and CDR2 is FQNEAQ (reference sequence). The CDR3 protein is CASSGRRVRERTYEQYF. CDR3 in DNA: TGTGCCAGCAGCGGTCGTCGTGTCCGGGAGCGCACCTACGAGCAGTACTTC.

The J gene is TRBJ2-7, the V gene TRBV11-2, with TRBD1 matching over 9 bases. V lost 5 bases, J lost 2 bases, and 4 bases stayed unmatched. CDR1 SGHAT and CDR2 FQNNGV come from the germline V gene. The CDR3 is made up of 14 amino acids. Written as DNA, the CDR3 is TGTGCCAGCAGCCCCCGGGACAGGGCCTACGAGCAGTACTTC. Its protein product is CASSPRDRAYEQYF.

V usage is TRBV6-1 and J usage is TRBJ2-5; a possible D gene is TRBD2 (7 bases). The germline gives CDR1 MNHNS, CDR2 SASEGT. This CDR3 region has 15 residues. Trimming left V 4 bases short and J 2 bases short, with 14 bases between. CDR3 amino acids: CASSGGGQRQETQYF. In DNA form, the CDR3 reads TGTGCCAGCAGTGGGGGGGGACAAAGACAAGAGACCCAGTACTTC.

The rearrangement uses TRBV28 and TRBJ1-1; D is perhaps TRBD1 (5 bases). The CDR3 spans 15 residues. CDR1 and CDR2 (germline): MDHEN, SYDVKM. V dropped 4 bases and J dropped 6 bases, with 18 bases sitting between them. Here the CDR3 DNA reads TGTGCCAGCAGTTCTCCGGGGGAAGGTGGAGCTGAAGCTTTCTTT. This translates into CASSSPGEGGAEAFF.

The chain employs TRBV19 and TRBJ1-1; the match to TRBD1 covers 7 bases. Trimming at V came to 3 bases and at J to 1 base, leaving 2 bases not matched to a gene. This CDR3 has 14 amino acids. Germline CDR1 is LNHDA and CDR2 is SQIVND (reference sequence). DNA of the CDR3: TGTGCCAGTAGTATGAGACAGGGGAACACTGAAGCTTTCTTT. It is translated as CASSMRQGNTEAFF.

The V gene is TRBV5-5, the J gene TRBJ1-1; possible D gene TRBD1, 6 bases. V lost 0 bases and J lost 2, with 23 bases in between. Germline V gives CDR1 SGHKS, CDR2 YYEKEE (reference sequence). The CDR3 spans 19 residues. The CDR3 region has the DNA TGTGCCAGCAGCTTGGATCTTCCATTAGTCGGGGGGCGAAACACTGAAGCTTTCTTT. It translates to CASSLDLPLVGGRNTEAFF.

The genes are TRBV27 and TRBJ2-1; tentative D call: TRBD1 (6 bases). Germline assignment: CDR1 MNHEY and CDR2 SMNVEV (reference sequence). This CDR3 region has 16 residues. V lost 6 bases to trimming and J lost 6 bases, with 21 bases between them. The CDR3 region has the DNA TGTGCCAGCAGGGAACTCGGGACACCTGAGGGCAATGAGCAGTTCTTC. This gives the protein CASRELGTPEGNEQFF.

V is TRBV19 and J is TRBJ2-7, with D perhaps matching TRBD2 (6 bases). V gave up 6 bases and J gave up 9 bases, with 21 bases separating them. CDR3 length equals 14 residues. CDR1 and CDR2 (germline): LNHDA, SQIVND (reference sequence). CDR3 coding DNA: TGTGCCAGTAGGGCTCCGGGGGAAGGTTGGCGGCAGTACTTC. Translated, it gives CASRAPGEGWRQYF.

This chain connects TRBV7-2 to TRBJ2-7; 10 bases map to TRBD1. This CDR3 region has 16 residues. Germline values: CDR1 SGHTA, CDR2 FQGNSA. J gave up 3 bases and V 6 bases, and 11 bases lay outside the gene matches. The chain's CDR3 is CASRGAGTGAIYEQYF. The CDR3 nucleotides are TGTGCCAGCAGAGGGGCCGGGACAGGGGCAATCTACGAGCAGTACTTC.

This clone was recorded once. This chain uses TRBV5-4 with TRBJ1-1, with D maybe TRBD1 (5 bases). V shed 4 bases and J shed 7 bases, with 17 bases lying between them. Looked up from germline, CDR1 is SGHNT and CDR2 is YYREEE (reference sequence). CDR3 size: 14 residues. The CDR3 nucleotides read TGTGCCAGCAGCCCAGCCGGGGGATCTAATGAAGCTTTCTTT. Its protein product is CASSPAGGSNEAFF.

J is TRBJ2-1 and V is TRBV21-1; TRBD1 is taken as the D call from the table, unchecked against the DNA. TRBV21-1 is listed as a pseudogene. This CDR3 is 13 amino acids long. Written as DNA, the CDR3 is TGTGCCAGCAGGGGTACAGGGCCCCATGAGCAGTTCTTC. Translating it yields CASRGTGPHEQFF.

The chain uses TRBV5-1 and TRBJ2-1; 10 bases line up with TRBD2. The V and J ends lost 4 bases and 8 bases, in that order; junction bases with no gene match: 15. This CDR3 has 17 amino acids. Germline values: CDR1 SGHRS, CDR2 YFSETQ. The CDR3 bases are TGCGCCAGCAGCCGCGCACTAAAAGGGACTAGCGAGGATGAGCAGTTCTTC. This gives the protein CASSRALKGTSEDEQFF.

This clone was detected once. The V gene is TRBV5-1, the J gene TRBJ2-1; D is ambiguous. Between the trimmed V and J ends, which lost 0 bases and 9 bases, there was a span of 7 bases. Germline CDR1 is SGHRS and CDR2 is YFSETQ. The CDR3 runs 12 residues. The CDR3 loop is CASSLGGGEQFF. As DNA, the CDR3 is TGCGCCAGCAGCTTGGGTGGCGGTGAGCAGTTCTTC.

The gene calls are TRBV2 and TRBJ2-7; D is possibly TRBD2 (7 bases). CDR1 SNHLY and CDR2 FYNNEI come from the germline V gene. The ends were cut back, 6 bases at V and 4 bases at J, with 13 bases in the middle. This CDR3 spans 13 amino acids. The CDR3 DNA sequence: TGTGCCAGCAGCTTGAGGGGGGGATACGAGCAGTACTTC. It encodes CASSLRGGYEQYF.

The chain links TRBV7-2 to TRBJ2-2, with D possibly being TRBD1 (5 bases). From germline, CDR1 is SGHTA and CDR2 FQGNSA. Trimming stripped 2 bases from V and 6 bases from J, with 13 bases between. The CDR3 length is 15 residues. CDR3 amino acids: CASSLQGVGAGELFF. In DNA, the CDR3 is TGTGCCAGCAGCTTACAGGGTGTGGGTGCCGGGGAGCTGTTTTTT.

The chain combines TRBV6-6 with TRBJ1-4, with 8 nucleotides matching TRBD1. Losses at the gene ends were 1 base for V and 5 bases for J; bases not matched to a gene: 3. CDR3 length: 15 amino acids. CDR1 is MNHNY, CDR2 SVGAGI, per germline (reference sequence). The CDR3 is CASSYLGQANEKLFF. CDR3 coding DNA: TGTGCCAGCAGTTACTTGGGACAGGCGAATGAAAAACTGTTTTTT.

The chain recombines TRBV19 with TRBJ1-1; 8 bases agree with TRBD1. There are 13 residues in the CDR3. Per the germline V gene, CDR1 is LNHDA and CDR2 is SQIVND (reference sequence). V shed 10 bases and J 4 bases; nucleotides not matched to a gene: 8. CDR3: CATLDRVGTEAFF. CDR3 nucleotides: TGTGCCACCCTGGACAGGGTGGGCACTGAAGCTTTCTTT.

The rearrangement uses TRBV5-4 and TRBJ1-2; the D gene is possibly TRBD1 (6 bases). From germline, CDR1 is SGHNT and CDR2 YYREEE (reference sequence). V was pared by 4 bases and J by 5 bases, with 18 bases between. The CDR3 runs to 15 residues. This CDR3 reads CASSQGQFGRYGYTF. The CDR3 DNA reads TGTGCCAGCAGCCAGGGGCAGTTCGGAAGGTATGGCTACACCTTC.